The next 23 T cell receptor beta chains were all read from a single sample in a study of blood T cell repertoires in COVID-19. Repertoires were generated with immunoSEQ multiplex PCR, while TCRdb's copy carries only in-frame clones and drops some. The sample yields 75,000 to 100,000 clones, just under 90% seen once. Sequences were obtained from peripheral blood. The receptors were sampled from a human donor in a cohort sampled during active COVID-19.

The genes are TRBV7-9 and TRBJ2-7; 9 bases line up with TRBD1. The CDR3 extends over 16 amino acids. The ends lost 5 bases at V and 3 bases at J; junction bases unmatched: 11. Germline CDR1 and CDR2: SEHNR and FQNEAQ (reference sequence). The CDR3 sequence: CASSHLPGQGSYEQYF. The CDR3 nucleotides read TGTGCCAGCAGCCATCTACCGGGACAGGGTAGCTACGAGCAGTACTTC.

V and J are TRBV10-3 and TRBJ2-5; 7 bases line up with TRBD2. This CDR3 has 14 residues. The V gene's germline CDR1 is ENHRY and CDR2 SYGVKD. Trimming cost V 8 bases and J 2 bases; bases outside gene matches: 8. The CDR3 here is CAIQGTSVQETQYF. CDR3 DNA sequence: TGTGCCATCCAGGGTACTAGCGTGCAAGAGACCCAGTACTTC.

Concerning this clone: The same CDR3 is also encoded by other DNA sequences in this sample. CDR3 protein: CASSPGTNYGYTF. In nucleotides, the CDR3 is TGTGCCAGCAGCCCAGGAACTAACTATGGCTACACCTTC. The chain has TRBV14 and TRBJ1-2; D gene ambiguous. The CDR3 runs 13 residues. The germline V gene encodes CDR1 SGHDN and CDR2 FVKESK. V dropped 4 bases and J dropped 0 bases, with 6 bases sitting between them.

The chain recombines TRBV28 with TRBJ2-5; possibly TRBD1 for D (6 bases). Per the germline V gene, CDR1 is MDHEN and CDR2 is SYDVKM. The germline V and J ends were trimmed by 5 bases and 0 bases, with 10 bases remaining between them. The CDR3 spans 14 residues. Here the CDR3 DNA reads TGTGCCAGCAGTACGGACAGACACCAAGAGACCCAGTACTTC. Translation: CASSTDRHQETQYF.

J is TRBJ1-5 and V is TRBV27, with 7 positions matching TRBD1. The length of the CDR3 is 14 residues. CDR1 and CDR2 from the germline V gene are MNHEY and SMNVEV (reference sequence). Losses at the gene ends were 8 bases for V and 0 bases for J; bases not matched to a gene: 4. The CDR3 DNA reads TGTGCCAGCGGGACAGACTATAGCAATCAGCCCCAGCATTTT. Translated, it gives CASGTDYSNQPQHF.

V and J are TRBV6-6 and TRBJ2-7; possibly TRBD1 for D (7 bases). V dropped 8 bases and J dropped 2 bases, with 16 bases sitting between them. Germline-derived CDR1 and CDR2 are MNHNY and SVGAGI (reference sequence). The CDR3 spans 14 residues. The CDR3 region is CASCCGDSPYEQYF. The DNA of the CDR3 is TGTGCCAGCTGTTGCGGGGACAGCCCCTACGAGCAGTACTTC.

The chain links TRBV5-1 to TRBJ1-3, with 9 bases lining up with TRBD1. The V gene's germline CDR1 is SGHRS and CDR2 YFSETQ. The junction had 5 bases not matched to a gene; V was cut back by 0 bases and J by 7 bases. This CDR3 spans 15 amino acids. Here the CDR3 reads CASSLDTGGRNTIYF. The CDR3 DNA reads TGCGCCAGCAGCTTGGATACAGGGGGCCGCAACACCATATATTTT.

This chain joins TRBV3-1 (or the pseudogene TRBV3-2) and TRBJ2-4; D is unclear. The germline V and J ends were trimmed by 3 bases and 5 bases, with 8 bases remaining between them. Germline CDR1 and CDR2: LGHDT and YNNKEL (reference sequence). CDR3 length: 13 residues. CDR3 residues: CASSHSPQNIQYF. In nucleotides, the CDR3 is TGTGCCAGCAGCCATAGTCCACAAAACATTCAGTACTTC.

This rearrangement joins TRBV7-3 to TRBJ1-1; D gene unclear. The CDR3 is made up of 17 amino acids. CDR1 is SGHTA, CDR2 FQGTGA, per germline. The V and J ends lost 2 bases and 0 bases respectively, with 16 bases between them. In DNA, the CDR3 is TGTGCCAGCAGCTTAGTAAGCCAAAGAGAGATGAACACTGAAGCTTTCTTT. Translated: CASSLVSQREMNTEAFF. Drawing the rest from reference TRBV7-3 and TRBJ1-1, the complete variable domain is GAGVSQTPSNKVTEKGKYVELRCDPISGHTALYWYRQSLGQGPEFLIYFQGTGAADDSGLPNDRFFAVRPEGSVSTLKIQRTERGDSAVYLCASSLVSQREMNTEAFFGQGTRLTVV.

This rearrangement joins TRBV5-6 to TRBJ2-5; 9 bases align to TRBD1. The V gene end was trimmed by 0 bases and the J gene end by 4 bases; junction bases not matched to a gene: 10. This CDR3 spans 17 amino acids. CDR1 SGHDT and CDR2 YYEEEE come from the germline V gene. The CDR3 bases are TGTGCCAGCAGCTTGGTGTCTGGACAGGGGCTGGGAGAGACCCAGTACTTC. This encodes CASSLVSGQGLGETQYF.

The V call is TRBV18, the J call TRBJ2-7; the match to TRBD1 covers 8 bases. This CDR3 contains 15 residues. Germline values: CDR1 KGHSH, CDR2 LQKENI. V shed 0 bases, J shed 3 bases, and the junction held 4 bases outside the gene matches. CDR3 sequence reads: CASSPPMGQDYEQYF. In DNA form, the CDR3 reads TGTGCCAGCTCACCACCGATGGGACAGGACTACGAGCAGTACTTC.

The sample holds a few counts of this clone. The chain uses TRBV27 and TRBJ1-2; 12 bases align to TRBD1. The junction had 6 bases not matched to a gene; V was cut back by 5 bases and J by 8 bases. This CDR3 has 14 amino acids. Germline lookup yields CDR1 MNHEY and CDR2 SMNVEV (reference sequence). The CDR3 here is CASSEGQGARGYTF. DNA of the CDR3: TGTGCCAGCAGTGAGGGACAGGGGGCGCGCGGCTACACCTTC.

DNA of the CDR3: TGTGCCAGCAGCGTTGCTCCTAGCGGGGGGAGGAATGAGCAGTTCTTC. Its protein is CASSVAPSGGRNEQFF. The gene calls are TRBV9 and TRBJ2-1; 11 nucleotides line up with TRBD2. The CDR3 is 16 amino acids. With V trimmed by 2 bases and J by 7 bases, 8 bases remained unmatched. Germline-derived CDR1 and CDR2 are SGDLS and YYNGEE.

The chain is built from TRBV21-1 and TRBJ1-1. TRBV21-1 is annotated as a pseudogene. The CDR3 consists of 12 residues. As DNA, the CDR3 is TGTGCCAGCAGTATAGCGAACACTGAAGCTTTCTTT. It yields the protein CASSIANTEAFF.

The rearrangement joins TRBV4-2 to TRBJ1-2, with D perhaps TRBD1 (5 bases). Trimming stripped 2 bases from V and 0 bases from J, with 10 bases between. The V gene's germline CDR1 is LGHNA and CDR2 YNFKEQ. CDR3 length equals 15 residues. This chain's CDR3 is CASSQKGQANYGYTF. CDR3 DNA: TGTGCCAGCAGCCAAAAGGGGCAGGCTAACTATGGCTACACCTTC.

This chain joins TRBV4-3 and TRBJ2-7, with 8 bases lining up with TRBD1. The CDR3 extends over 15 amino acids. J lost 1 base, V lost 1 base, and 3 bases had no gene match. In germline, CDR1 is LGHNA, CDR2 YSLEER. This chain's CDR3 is CASSQVRTGSYEQYF. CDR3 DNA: TGCGCCAGCAGCCAAGTCCGGACAGGGTCCTACGAGCAGTACTTC.

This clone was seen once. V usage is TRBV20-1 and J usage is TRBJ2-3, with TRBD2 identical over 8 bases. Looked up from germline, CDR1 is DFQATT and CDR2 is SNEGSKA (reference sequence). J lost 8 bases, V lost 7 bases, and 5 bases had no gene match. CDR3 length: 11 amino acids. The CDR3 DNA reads TGCAGTGTCCAGCGGGAGCCTACGCAGTATTTT. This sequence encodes CSVQREPTQYF.

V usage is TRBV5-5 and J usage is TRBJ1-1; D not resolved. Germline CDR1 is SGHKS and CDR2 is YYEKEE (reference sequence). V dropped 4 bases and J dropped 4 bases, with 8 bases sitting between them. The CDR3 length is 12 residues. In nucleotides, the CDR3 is TGTGCCAGCAGCAAGGAGAGCACTGAAGCTTTCTTT. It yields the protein CASSKESTEAFF.

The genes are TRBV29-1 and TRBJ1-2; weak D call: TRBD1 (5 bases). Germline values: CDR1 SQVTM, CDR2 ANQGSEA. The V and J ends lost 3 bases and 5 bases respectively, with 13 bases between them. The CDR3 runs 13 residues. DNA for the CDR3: TGCAGCGTTGAGGCAGGGTGGGGATATGGCTACACCTTC. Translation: CSVEAGWGYGYTF.

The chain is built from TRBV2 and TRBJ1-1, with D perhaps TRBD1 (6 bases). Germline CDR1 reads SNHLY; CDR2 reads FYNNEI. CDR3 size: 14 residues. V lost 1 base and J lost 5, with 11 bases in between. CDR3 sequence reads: CASSEGGPGTEAFF. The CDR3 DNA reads TGTGCCAGCAGTGAAGGGGGGCCGGGGACTGAAGCTTTCTTT.

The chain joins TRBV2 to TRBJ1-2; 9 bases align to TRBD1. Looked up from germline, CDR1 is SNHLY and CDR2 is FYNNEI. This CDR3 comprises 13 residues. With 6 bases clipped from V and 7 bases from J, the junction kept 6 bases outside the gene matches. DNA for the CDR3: TGTGCCAGCAGGGGAAGGACAGGGGTTGGCTACACCTTC. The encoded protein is CASRGRTGVGYTF.

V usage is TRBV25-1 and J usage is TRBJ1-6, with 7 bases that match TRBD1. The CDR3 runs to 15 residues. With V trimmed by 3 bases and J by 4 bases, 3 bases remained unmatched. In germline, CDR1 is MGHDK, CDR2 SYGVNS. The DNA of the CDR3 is TGTGCCAGCAGTGACCCGGGACAGTATAATTCACCCCTCCACTTT. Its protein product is CASSDPGQYNSPLHF.

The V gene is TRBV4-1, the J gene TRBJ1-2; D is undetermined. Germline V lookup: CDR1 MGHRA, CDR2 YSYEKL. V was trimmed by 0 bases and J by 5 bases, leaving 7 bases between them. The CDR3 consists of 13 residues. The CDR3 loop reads CASSQEGGYGYTF. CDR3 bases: TGCGCCAGCAGCCAAGAAGGAGGGTATGGCTACACCTTC.